These 6 T cell receptor beta chains were all obtained from the same sample, sequenced in a study of control samples from healthy donors and cancer patients. The repertoire was sequenced with immunoSEQ multiplex PCR; TCRdb's copy has only in-frame clones and lacks some. The repertoire holds 90,000 to 120,000 clones, with 70% to 85% as singletons. Sequencing was done on a sample of blood. The receptors shown here come from a man aged 18 to 29 in good health.

This rearrangement joins TRBV5-1 to TRBJ1-3, with D possibly TRBD1 on 5 matching bases. From germline, CDR1 is SGHRS and CDR2 YFSETQ. CDR3 length: 14 amino acids. V was shortened by 0 bases and J by 4 bases, with 8 bases between the two germline ends. In nucleotides, the CDR3 is TGCGCCAGCAGCTTGGGGGGCGTAGGAAACACCATATATTTT. Protein product: CASSLGGVGNTIYF.

This clone has just one count. V and J are TRBV30 and TRBJ1-1; D is perhaps TRBD1 (5 bases). This CDR3 comprises 12 residues. Germline values: CDR1 GTSNPN, CDR2 SVGIG (reference sequence). V lost 7 bases, J lost 4 bases, and 13 bases lay in between. The CDR3 spells CASGTGFTEAFF. CDR3 bases: TGTGCCTCTGGGACGGGGTTCACTGAAGCTTTCTTT.

For this clone: The junction and the germline gene differ at one end; a read error may be behind it. V usage is TRBV3-1 (or the pseudogene TRBV3-2) and J usage is TRBJ2-5; D is uncertain. Germline CDR1 reads LGHDT; CDR2 reads YNNKEL (reference sequence). The CDR3 length is 10 residues. The CDR3 here is CASSKETQYF. The CDR3 nucleotides are TGTGCCAGCAGCAAAGAGACCCAGTACTTC.

The chain employs TRBV16 and TRBJ1-1, with a tentative D call TRBD1 (5 bases). CDR3 length: 12 residues. CDR1 and CDR2 (germline): KGHSY, FQNENV. Trimming removed 9 bases at V and 4 bases at J, with 12 bases between. The CDR3 bases are TGTGCCAGTCTGGGGGACGGCACTGAAGCTTTCTTT. This sequence encodes CASLGDGTEAFF.

The DNA of the CDR3 is TGTGCCAGCAGCTCATTCGACAGTTTCTACGAGCAGTACTTC. As protein: CASSSFDSFYEQYF. The rearrangement links TRBV7-9 to TRBJ2-7; a weak D match, TRBD1 (5 bases). Germline CDR1 is SEHNR and CDR2 is FQNEAQ (reference sequence). The CDR3 runs 14 residues. Trimming shortened V by 4 bases and J by 3 bases, and 13 bases separated the two germline ends.

V is TRBV5-6 and J is TRBJ2-7; D is unclear. The CDR3 loop spans 13 amino acids. Trimming took off 0 bases at V and 4 bases at J, with 8 bases between the two ends. Germline-derived CDR1 and CDR2 are SGHDT and YYEEEE. The CDR3 nucleotides are TGTGCCAGCAGCTTGGGGGCTGGGTACGAGCAGTACTTC. This gives the protein CASSLGAGYEQYF.